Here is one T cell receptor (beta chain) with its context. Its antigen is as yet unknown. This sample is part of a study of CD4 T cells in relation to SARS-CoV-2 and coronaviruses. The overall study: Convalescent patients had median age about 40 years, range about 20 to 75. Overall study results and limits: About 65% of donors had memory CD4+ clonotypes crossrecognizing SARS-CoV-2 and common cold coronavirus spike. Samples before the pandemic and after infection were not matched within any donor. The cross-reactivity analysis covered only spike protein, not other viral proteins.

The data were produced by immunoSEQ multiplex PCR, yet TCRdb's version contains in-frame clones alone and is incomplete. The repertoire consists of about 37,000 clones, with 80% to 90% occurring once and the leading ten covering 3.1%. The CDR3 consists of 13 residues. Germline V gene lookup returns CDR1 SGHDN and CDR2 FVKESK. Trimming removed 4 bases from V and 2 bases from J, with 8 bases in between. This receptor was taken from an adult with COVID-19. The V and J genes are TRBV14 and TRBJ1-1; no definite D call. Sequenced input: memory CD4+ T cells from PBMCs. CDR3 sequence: CASSRQVNTEAFF. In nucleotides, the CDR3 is TGTGCCAGCAGCCGACAAGTCAACACTGAAGCTTTCTTT.